These 26 T cell receptor beta chains were sequenced from one sample in a study of Ad26.COV2.S vaccination and SARS-CoV-2 variants. Clones were read by immunoSEQ multiplex PCR, and TCRdb kept only the in-frame ones, dropping some. The sample yields some 250,000 clones, 88% seen once. This sample's treatment: some 19 received Ad26.COV2.S at low or high dose, single or two shots; roughly five received placebo; per-sample allocation not given. It was on day 63 after the first vaccine or placebo injection that samples were taken. Sequenced material: peripheral blood, taken in a trial of Ad26.COV2.S vaccine versus placebo. The receptors come from a person aged 18-65 years who received the Ad26.COV2.S COVID-19 vaccine or a placebo.

The sample holds one count of this clone. This CDR3 reads CASSLRSDTQYF. The DNA of the CDR3 is TGTGCCAGCAGCTTACGCTCAGATACGCAGTATTTT. The chain has TRBV7-9 and TRBJ2-3; no definite D call. The germline V gene encodes CDR1 SEHNR and CDR2 FQNEAQ (reference sequence). The length of the CDR3 is 12 residues. Trimming took 2 bases from V and 4 from J, leaving 4 bases between them.

The V call is TRBV4-3, the J call TRBJ2-1; 7 bases line up with TRBD2. The CDR3 length is 16 residues. Germline CDR1 LGHNA, CDR2 YSLEER. The junction had 9 bases not matched to a gene; V was cut back by 0 bases and J by 7 bases. The CDR3 here is CASSQELWEGFNEQFF. The DNA of the CDR3 is TGCGCCAGCAGCCAAGAGTTGTGGGAGGGCTTTAATGAGCAGTTCTTC.

The rearrangement links TRBV19 to TRBJ1-1; no definite D call. Trimming cost V 5 bases and J 2 bases, with 6 bases left between them. CDR3 length equals 12 residues. The germline V gene has CDR1 LNHDA and CDR2 SQIVND (reference sequence). The CDR3 DNA follows: TGTGCCAGTAGTCTACGTAACACTGAAGCTTTCTTT. Translated: CASSLRNTEAFF.

The chain carries TRBV30 and TRBJ2-2; D unclear. The V end was cut by 0 bases, the J end by 8 bases, with 4 bases between. The CDR3 loop spans 11 amino acids. From germline, CDR1 is GTSNPN and CDR2 SVGIG (reference sequence). In DNA form, the CDR3 reads TGTGCCTGGAGTGTCCAAGGGGAGCTGTTTTTT. Protein product: CAWSVQGELFF.

The chain joins TRBV29-1 to TRBJ2-2; tentatively, D is TRBD2 (6 bases). CDR1 and CDR2 from the germline V gene are SQVTM and ANQGSEA. This CDR3 region has 13 residues. Trimming took 3 bases from V and 3 from J, leaving 8 bases between them. The CDR3 DNA reads TGCAGCGTTGATGGGGGGTACACCGGGGAGCTGTTTTTT. Protein: CSVDGGYTGELFF.

The V call is TRBV19, the J call TRBJ1-1, with TRBD1 identical over 9 bases. From germline, CDR1 is LNHDA and CDR2 SQIVND (reference sequence). V gave up 5 bases and J gave up 6 bases; unmatched junction bases: 7. This CDR3 region has 14 residues. CDR3 amino acids: CASSPGQGRSEAFF. CDR3 nucleotides: TGTGCCAGTAGTCCGGGACAGGGTAGGTCTGAAGCTTTCTTT. The variable domain in full, with the rest retrieved from reference TRBV19 and TRBJ1-1, is DGGITQSPKYLFRKEGQNVTLSCEQNLNHDAMYWYRQDPGQGLRLIYYSQIVNDFQKGDIAEGYSVSREKKESFPLTVTSAQKNPTAFYLCASSPGQGRSEAFFGQGTRLTVV.

The chain recombines TRBV19 with TRBJ1-5; D might be TRBD1 (5 bases). Trimming removed 5 bases from V and 6 bases from J, with 17 bases in between. Looked up from germline, CDR1 is LNHDA and CDR2 is SQIVND (reference sequence). CDR3 length equals 15 residues. Written as DNA, the CDR3 is TGTGCCAGTAGTCCCCTGGGGGAAGGGGCTCAGCCCCAGCATTTT. Translated, it gives CASSPLGEGAQPQHF.

V usage is TRBV5-6 and J usage is TRBJ1-1; D gene uncertain. The CDR3 covers 16 residues. CDR1 is SGHDT and CDR2 is YYEEEE in the germline V gene. Trimming took off 4 bases at V and 2 bases at J, with 18 bases between the two ends. The CDR3 loop reads CASSPTEGVPNTEAFF. The CDR3, as DNA: TGTGCCAGCAGCCCTACCGAGGGAGTCCCCAACACTGAAGCTTTCTTT. The full variable domain, with the rest looked up from reference TRBV5-6 and TRBJ1-1, is DAGVTQSPTHLIKTRGQQVTLRCSPKSGHDTVSWYQQALGQGPQFIFQYYEEEERQRGNFPDRFSGHQFPNYSSELNVNALLLGDSALYLCASSPTEGVPNTEAFFGQGTRLTVV.

The V gene is TRBV6-5, the J gene TRBJ2-5; D possibly uses TRBD1 or TRBD2 (5 bases each). CDR1 is MNHEY and CDR2 is SVGAGI in the germline V gene. V was cut by 4 bases and J by 1 base, with 10 bases left in between. The CDR3 sequence is 14 residues long. This CDR3 is CASSWSGTQETQYF. The CDR3 nucleotides read TGTGCCAGCAGTTGGTCAGGGACCCAAGAGACCCAGTACTTC.

The chain recombines TRBV19 with TRBJ1-1, with 9 bases aligning to TRBD1. The V and J ends lost 6 bases and 5 bases, in that order; junction bases with no gene match: 7. CDR3 length: 14 residues. CDR1 and CDR2 (germline): LNHDA, SQIVND (reference sequence). CDR3 coding DNA: TGTGCCAGTAGATCCGTTGACAGGGGGACTGAAGCTTTCTTT. It encodes CASRSVDRGTEAFF.

This clone was recorded only once. This rearrangement joins TRBV6-5 to TRBJ2-3, with 11 positions matching TRBD2. There are 16 residues in the CDR3. The V gene's germline CDR1 is MNHEY and CDR2 SVGAGI. V was clipped by 0 bases and J by 4 bases; unmatched bases: 3. CDR3 in amino acids: CASSYSPSGRSDTQYF. For the CDR3, the DNA is TGTGCCAGCAGTTACTCCCCTAGCGGGAGGTCAGATACGCAGTATTTT.

This clone was detected only once. The chain carries TRBV4-3 and TRBJ2-3; TRBD2 matches 9 bases. CDR3 length: 15 residues. V shed 4 bases and J 5 bases; nucleotides not matched to a gene: 7. Per germline, CDR1 LGHNA and CDR2 YSLEER. CDR3 DNA: TGCGCCAGCAGCCGCTTAGCGGGAGCTGTAGATACGCAGTATTTT. It encodes CASSRLAGAVDTQYF.

The chain employs TRBV4-3 and TRBJ2-3; 9 nucleotides agree with TRBD1. The ends lost 3 bases at V and 2 bases at J; junction bases unmatched: 6. In germline, CDR1 is LGHNA, CDR2 YSLEER. The CDR3 runs 16 residues. The CDR3 is CASSQAGQGTTDTQYF. CDR3 nucleotide sequence: TGCGCCAGCAGCCAGGCGGGACAGGGCACCACAGATACGCAGTATTTT.

The genes are TRBV28 and TRBJ1-1; D unresolved. CDR3 length: 16 amino acids. Germline V gene data show CDR1 as MDHEN and CDR2 as SYDVKM. The V and J ends lost 2 bases and 1 base respectively, with 14 bases between them. CDR3 sequence: CASSLKYYRQNTEAFF. CDR3 sequence (DNA): TGTGCCAGCAGTTTAAAGTATTACAGACAGAACACTGAAGCTTTCTTT.

This chain uses TRBV5-1 with TRBJ2-2; D call uncertain. Trimming shortened V by 0 bases and J by 2 bases, and 11 bases separated the two germline ends. Germline V gene data show CDR1 as SGHRS and CDR2 as YFSETQ. This CDR3 comprises 16 residues. This CDR3 reads CASSLDGYRNTGELFF. CDR3 bases: TGCGCCAGCAGCTTGGATGGCTACCGTAACACCGGGGAGCTGTTTTTT. Filled out from reference TRBV5-1 and TRBJ2-2, the complete variable domain reads KAGVTQTPRYLIKTRGQQVTLSCSPISGHRSVSWYQQTPGQGLQFLFEYFSETQRNKGNFPGRFSGRQFSNSRSEMNVSTLELGDSALYLCASSLDGYRNTGELFFGEGSRLTVL.

CDR3 residues: CSVDKEGNGYTF. CDR3 sequence (DNA): TGCAGCGTTGATAAGGAAGGGAATGGCTACACCTTC. The V and J genes are TRBV29-1 and TRBJ1-2, with D unclear. V was cut by 3 bases and J by 6 bases, with 11 bases left in between. CDR1 SQVTM and CDR2 ANQGSEA come from the germline V gene. The CDR3 runs to 12 residues.

V and J are TRBV7-9 and TRBJ1-3; a weak D match, TRBD1 (6 bases). Germline-derived CDR1 and CDR2 are SEHNR and FQNEAQ (reference sequence). This CDR3 is 15 amino acids long. V gave up 5 bases and J gave up 2 bases, with 13 bases separating them. CDR3 sequence reads: CASSLRAGAGNTIYF. In nucleotides, the CDR3 is TGTGCCAGCAGCCTCAGGGCAGGGGCTGGAAACACCATATATTTT.

The chain couples TRBV5-4 to TRBJ1-2; 7 bases fit TRBD1. Losses at the gene ends were 4 bases for V and 4 bases for J; bases not matched to a gene: 7. The germline CDR1 and CDR2 sequences are SGHNT and YYREEE (reference sequence). The CDR3 length is 14 residues. The CDR3 DNA is TGTGCCAGCAGCCCCCCGGGACAGCCCTATGGCTACACCTTC. Protein: CASSPPGQPYGYTF.

CDR3 sequence reads: CASSASTGTGAYTF. The CDR3 region has the DNA TGTGCCAGCAGTGCCTCCACCGGGACAGGGGCCTACACCTTC. The V and J genes are TRBV6-4 and TRBJ1-2; 10 bases are a match to TRBD1. The CDR3 sequence is 14 residues long. J lost 10 bases, V lost 4 bases, and 9 bases had no gene match. Germline CDR1 MRHNA, CDR2 SNTAGT.

CDR3 DNA: TGTGCCAGCAGTTACCGGGACAGTTCCCTTTACGAGCAGTACTTC. This sequence encodes CASSYRDSSLYEQYF. The rearrangement uses TRBV6-5 and TRBJ2-7, with TRBD1 matching 7 bases. V lost 2 bases to trimming and J lost 4 bases; unmatched junction nucleotides: 8. CDR3 length: 15 residues. Germline V lookup: CDR1 MNHEY, CDR2 SVGAGI.

This chain connects TRBV25-1 to TRBJ2-1; D may be TRBD1 (9 bases). This CDR3 has 18 amino acids. The V end lost 6 bases, the J end lost 4 bases, and 25 bases lay between the germline ends. CDR1 is MGHDK, CDR2 SYGVNS, per germline. CDR3 sequence reads: CASSEDRGSGNIYNEQFF. CDR3 DNA: TGTGCCAGCAGCGAGGACAGGGGTAGCGGGAATATTTACAATGAGCAGTTCTTC.

A remark on this clone: Other DNA sequences of this sample code for an identical CDR3. The chain employs TRBV27 and TRBJ2-3; D remains unclear. There are 12 residues in the CDR3. From germline, CDR1 is MNHEY and CDR2 SMNVEV (reference sequence). V dropped 4 bases and J dropped 2 bases, with 4 bases sitting between them. As DNA, the CDR3 is TGTGCCAGCAGTTCATTCACAGATACGCAGTATTTT. It yields the protein CASSSFTDTQYF.

J is TRBJ2-7 and V is TRBV21-1; TRBD1 is the table's D call and was not checked against the DNA. TRBV21-1 is reported as a pseudogene. The CDR3 has 13 residues. The CDR3 here is CASSKGHFYEQYF. CDR3 DNA: TGTGCCAGCAGCAAGGGACATTTCTACGAGCAGTACTTC.

The chain carries TRBV14 and TRBJ2-1; D not certain. Between the trimmed V and J ends, which lost 10 bases and 5 bases, there was a span of 15 bases. Germline CDR1 SGHDN, CDR2 FVKESK. This CDR3 is built from 13 residues. The CDR3 region has the DNA TGTGCCACCAAAGGGTATAACGACAATGAGCAGTTCTTC. This codes for CATKGYNDNEQFF.

This clone was counted a few times. J is TRBJ1-6 and V is TRBV2, with a possible D match to TRBD1 (5 bases). Germline CDR1 and CDR2: SNHLY and FYNNEI. V lost 6 bases, J lost 7 bases, and 19 bases lay in between. This CDR3 spans 16 amino acids. CDR3: CASREPRGLGNSPLHF. The DNA of the CDR3 is TGTGCCAGCAGGGAACCGAGGGGTCTGGGAAATTCACCCCTCCACTTT.

This sequence joins TRBV10-3 and TRBJ2-7; 9 bases align to TRBD2. The junction had 5 bases not matched to a gene; V was cut back by 5 bases and J by 0 bases. Germline-derived CDR1 and CDR2 are ENHRY and SYGVKD. The CDR3 covers 15 residues. CDR3 DNA: TGTGCCATCAGTAAGCGGGGGGACCTCTCCTACGAGCAGTACTTC. The encoded protein is CAISKRGDLSYEQYF.